Described below is a single T cell receptor (beta chain) sequence and its context. Its antigen remains unknown. J gave up 8 bases and V 0 bases, and 3 bases lay outside the gene matches. This CDR3 comprises 14 residues. Germline values: CDR1 MNHNY, CDR2 SVGAGI (reference sequence). This specimen comes from a study of Ad26.COV2.S vaccination and SARS-CoV-2 variants. Study conclusions and caveats: Substantial post-vaccination breadth of spike-specific CD8+ and CD4+ T cell responses was reported. Spike-specific TCR breadth was greater after Ad26.COV2.S than placebo.

Treatment specified: approximately 18 received Ad26.COV2.S at low or high dose, single or two shots; about 5 received placebo; per-sample allocation not given. Repertoires come from day 63 after the first vaccine or placebo injection. Produced via immunoSEQ multiplex PCR; TCRdb's table is partial and in-frame only. The data contain more than 350,000 clones, 90% of them seen just once; the ten biggest clones take up 12%. V usage is TRBV6-6 and J usage is TRBJ2-7; 11 nucleotides line up with TRBD1. Sequenced here: peripheral blood, sampled in a trial of Ad26.COV2.S vaccine versus placebo. The receptor was isolated from a person aged 18-65 years who received the Ad26.COV2.S COVID-19 vaccine or a placebo. CDR3 DNA sequence: TGTGCCAGCAGTTACTCGGGACAGGGGGTTAAGCAGTACTTC. It codes for CASSYSGQGVKQYF.